A single sample gave rise to the 17 T cell receptor beta chains below, sequenced in a study of blood T cells in healthy people across ages (dated by TCRdb to between 2014 and 2016). The library was built by means of 5' RACE. This sample was sequenced with an Illumina HiSeq 2500. A second PCR of about 6 to 11 cycles was performed with a sample-barcoded 5' primer and a J-beta primer mix. TCRdb handled the public reads itself, with Q25 trimming in fastp and clone calling in MiXCR, and kept productive beta chains. Duplicate CDR3 protein sequences are folded into a single record with the most common DNA and genes. In all, the sample holds around 1.5 million distinct CDR3 sequences, and 30% to 40% of those were seen once. The ten largest account for around 10% of the sample. Sequenced material: blood. These receptors all stem from a woman aged 25 to 39 in good health.

The table lists this clonotype with a few counts. Here the CDR3 DNA reads TGCGCCAGCAGCTTGGCCGGGGGACAGGGTGGCACAGATACGCAGTATTTT. It yields the protein CASSLAGGQGGTDTQYF. This rearrangement joins TRBV5-1 to TRBJ2-3; 9 bases map to TRBD1. The CDR3 spans 17 residues. Germline values: CDR1 SGHRS, CDR2 YFSETQ. The junction had 6 bases not matched to a gene; V was cut back by 0 bases and J by 1 base.

In this sample, this clonotype turned up many times. The chain recombines TRBV18 with TRBJ2-1; D possibly corresponds to TRBD2 (5 bases). The CDR3 extends over 13 amino acids. The germline CDR1 and CDR2 sequences are KGHSH and LQKENI. The V gene lost 4 bases and the J gene lost 6 bases, with 10 bases spanning the gap. The CDR3 protein is CASSQPGSNEQFF. The CDR3 DNA reads TGTGCCAGCTCACAACCGGGAAGCAATGAGCAGTTCTTC.

The table lists this clonotype with a few counts. The rearrangement joins TRBV24-1 to TRBJ2-1; D remains ambiguous. The DNA end is more similar to TRBJ2-7, so the J call may be wrong. The length of the CDR3 is 13 residues. The V gene's germline CDR1 is KGHDR and CDR2 SFDVKD. CDR3: CATSDPSYNEQYF. The CDR3 DNA is TGTGCCACCAGTGACCCCTCCTACAATGAGCAGTACTTC.

The rearrangement uses TRBV27 and TRBJ2-7; D possibly uses TRBD1 or TRBD2 (5 bases each). Germline V gene lookup returns CDR1 MNHEY and CDR2 SMNVEV (reference sequence). With 6 bases removed from V and 3 bases from J, the gap between germline ends came to 12 bases. This CDR3 is built from 13 residues. The CDR3 coding sequence is TGTGCCAGCAGAAGGGACGGAAACTACGAGCAGTACTTC. Translation: CASRRDGNYEQYF.

This chain connects TRBV9 to TRBJ2-3, with 8 bases fitting TRBD2. After removal of 3 bases from V and 7 bases from J, the junction contained 7 bases not matched to a gene. The CDR3 spans 14 residues. Germline CDR1 reads SGDLS; CDR2 reads YYNGEE. DNA of the CDR3: TGTGCCAGCAGCGCGCCGGGAGGGGTACATACGCAGTATTTT. Its translation: CASSAPGGVHTQYF.

In its sample, this clonotype was seen many times. The genes are TRBV29-1 and TRBJ2-7, with D unresolved. CDR3 length: 12 residues. Germline lookup yields CDR1 SQVTM and CDR2 ANQGSEA. Trimming cost V 4 bases and J 4 bases, with 11 bases left between them. The CDR3 spells CSVGEGLYEQYF. The CDR3 DNA is TGCAGCGTTGGCGAAGGGCTATACGAGCAGTACTTC.

This clonotype was seen a handful of times. V and J are TRBV6-1 and TRBJ2-1; D possibly matches TRBD1 or TRBD2 (5 bases each). Per the germline V gene, CDR1 is MNHNS and CDR2 is SASEGT. The CDR3 runs 21 residues. The V end lost 3 bases, the J end lost 2 bases, and 29 bases lay between the germline ends. In nucleotides, the CDR3 is TGTGCCAGCAGTGATCGAAAAAAGGGGATCCCGGGGAGCGGCCCCTACAATGAGCAGTTCTTC. Its protein is CASSDRKKGIPGSGPYNEQFF.

The V call is TRBV30, the J call TRBJ1-6, with D possibly matching TRBD1 (5 bases). CDR3 length: 16 amino acids. Germline CDR1 GTSNPN, CDR2 SVGIG (reference sequence). V was shortened by 2 bases and J by 8 bases, with 19 bases between the two germline ends. The CDR3 is CAWSLSREWSYSPLHF. The DNA for the CDR3 is TGTGCCTGGAGTCTATCCAGGGAGTGGAGTTATTCACCCCTCCACTTT.

The chain has TRBV20-1 and TRBJ1-2; D perhaps matches TRBD1 (6 bases). The germline gives CDR1 DFQATT, CDR2 SNEGSKA (reference sequence). Trimming removed 6 bases at V and 4 bases at J, with 15 bases between. The length of the CDR3 is 13 residues. The CDR3 spells CSAQERGLYGYTF. CDR3 sequence (DNA): TGCAGTGCCCAGGAGCGGGGGCTCTATGGCTACACCTTC.

The V call is TRBV7-9, the J call TRBJ2-7, with a tentative D call TRBD2 (6 bases). This CDR3 has 18 amino acids. CDR1 is SEHNR, CDR2 FQNEAQ, per germline (reference sequence). Between the trimmed V and J ends, which lost 4 bases and 4 bases, there was a span of 26 bases. The DNA for the CDR3 is TGTGCCAGCAGCTCCACCCACACGATGATAGCGGAGTTTTACGAGCAGTACTTC. It codes for CASSSTHTMIAEFYEQYF.

The chain has TRBV6-5 and TRBJ1-2; tentatively, D is TRBD1 (6 bases). Trimming removed 5 bases from V and 2 bases from J, with 15 bases in between. Germline lookup yields CDR1 MNHEY and CDR2 SVGAGI. CDR3 length: 15 residues. DNA for the CDR3: TGTGCCAGCAGTGGCCCTCGGGGGGCAAACTATGGCTACACCTTC. Translated, it gives CASSGPRGANYGYTF.

The sample holds a few counts of this clonotype. The J gene is TRBJ2-5, the V gene TRBV24-1; D uncertain. The CDR3 extends over 13 amino acids. Germline CDR1 KGHDR, CDR2 SFDVKD. Trimming removed 2 bases from V and 5 bases from J, with 8 bases in between. CDR3 residues: CATSDSDGETQYF. CDR3 sequence (DNA): TGTGCCACCAGTGATTCCGACGGGGAGACCCAGTACTTC.

The V gene is TRBV27, the J gene TRBJ2-1; 8 bases are a match to TRBD2. With V trimmed by 6 bases and J by 10 bases, 14 bases remained unmatched. The CDR3 has 15 amino acids. Looked up from germline, CDR1 is MNHEY and CDR2 is SMNVEV (reference sequence). The DNA of the CDR3 is TGTGCCAGCAGCCACCGTGTGGCGGGAGGACTCGAGCAGTTCTTC. Its protein product is CASSHRVAGGLEQFF.

The chain links TRBV2 to TRBJ1-2; maybe TRBD1 (6 bases). This CDR3 contains 20 residues. Germline-derived CDR1 and CDR2 are SNHLY and FYNNEI. The V and J ends lost 4 bases and 0 bases respectively, with 27 bases between them. CDR3 in DNA: TGTGCCAGCAGTGCCTACCAAGTAGGGCAGGGGAGTCGAGCTAACTATGGCTACACCTTC. Translated, it gives CASSAYQVGQGSRANYGYTF.

There are a few counts of this clonotype. V usage is TRBV7-2 and J usage is TRBJ2-1; D might be TRBD1 or TRBD2, each matching 6 bases. From germline, CDR1 is SGHTA and CDR2 FQGNSA. CDR3 size: 15 residues. V shed 2 bases and J shed 10 bases, with 18 bases lying between them. CDR3 sequence: CASSLLSWGAGEQFF. The CDR3 DNA reads as TGTGCCAGCAGCTTATTATCGTGGGGGGCGGGGGAGCAGTTCTTC.

The V and J genes are TRBV20-1 and TRBJ2-1; 7 nucleotides align to TRBD1. J was trimmed by 2 bases and V by 0 bases; bases with no gene match: 10. This CDR3 is built from 17 residues. In germline, CDR1 is DFQATT, CDR2 SNEGSKA (reference sequence). The CDR3 sequence is CSARDPSGTAPYNEQFF. In nucleotides, the CDR3 is TGCAGTGCTAGAGACCCTTCAGGGACAGCACCCTACAATGAGCAGTTCTTC.

Only a few counts were recorded for this clonotype. The chain recombines TRBV20-1 with TRBJ1-2; 7 bases agree with TRBD1. The CDR3 has 15 residues. In germline, CDR1 is DFQATT, CDR2 SNEGSKA (reference sequence). Trimming at V came to 0 bases and at J to 8 bases, leaving 12 bases not matched to a gene. The CDR3 DNA reads as TGCAGTGCTAGAGACCTCCGGGACAGATCGTTGGGCTACACCTTC. Encoded protein: CSARDLRDRSLGYTF.